The 18 T cell receptor beta chains presented below share a single source sample, sequenced in a study of sequential checkpoint blockade in melanoma. TCRdb keeps only in-frame clones here, not all; method: immunoSEQ multiplex PCR. The sample lists more than 30,000 clones, 75% to 90% occurring once. Noted treatment: randomized to nivolumab then ipilimumab (arm A) or the reverse (arm B). The source material was CD8+ T cells sorted from blood (inferred from file names), sampled from a patient given nivolumab and ipilimumab in sequence. Receptors originate from a human donor with melanoma.

This clone has a handful of counts. V usage is TRBV6-5 and J usage is TRBJ2-2; the D gene is possibly TRBD2 (6 bases). Per germline, CDR1 MNHEY and CDR2 SVGAGI. This CDR3 has 15 amino acids. Trimming pared 2 bases from V and 6 bases from J, leaving 13 bases between. The CDR3: CASSYDVPGAGELFF. The CDR3 nucleotides read TGTGCCAGCAGTTACGACGTCCCGGGGGCCGGGGAGCTGTTTTTT.

The gene calls are TRBV2 and TRBJ2-7, with 8 bases that match TRBD1. The junction had 5 bases not matched to a gene; V was cut back by 9 bases and J by 1 base. Germline V gene lookup returns CDR1 SNHLY and CDR2 FYNNEI. The CDR3 has 13 residues. The CDR3 here is CASQGASSYEQYF. CDR3 sequence (DNA): TGTGCCAGTCAGGGGGCAAGTTCCTACGAGCAGTACTTC. Variable domain in full (rest from reference TRBV2 and TRBJ2-7): EPEVTQTPSHQVTQMGQEVILRCVPISNHLYFYWYRQILGQKVEFLVSFYNNEISEKSEIFDDQFSVERPDGSNFTLKIRSTKLEDSAMYFCASQGASSYEQYFGPGTRLTVT.

V is TRBV30 and J is TRBJ1-6; no reliable D call. The CDR3 has 14 residues. Germline CDR1 GTSNPN, CDR2 SVGIG (reference sequence). Trimming took 3 bases from V and 8 from J, leaving 14 bases between them. In DNA form, the CDR3 reads TGTGCCTGGAGCTCCGGGGTTGGAGATTCACCCCTCCACTTT. Protein sequence: CAWSSGVGDSPLHF.

This chain connects TRBV27 to TRBJ2-7; no clear D gene. The CDR3 is 10 residues long. V was trimmed by 10 bases and J by 1 base, leaving 5 bases between them. Germline assignment: CDR1 MNHEY and CDR2 SMNVEV (reference sequence). The CDR3 DNA follows: TGTGCCATCGGGTCCTACGAGCAGTACTTC. Its translation is CAIGSYEQYF.

The J gene is TRBJ2-6, the V gene TRBV27; 9 bases line up with TRBD1. Per the germline V gene, CDR1 is MNHEY and CDR2 is SMNVEV (reference sequence). CDR3 length: 15 amino acids. CDR3 residues: CASTGGDSGANVLTF. DNA for the CDR3: TGTGCTTCGACAGGGGGGGACTCTGGGGCCAACGTCCTGACTTTC.

V is TRBV27 and J is TRBJ2-3, with 7 bases identical to TRBD2. The CDR3 loop spans 14 amino acids. The germline CDR1 and CDR2 sequences are MNHEY and SMNVEV (reference sequence). V gave up 2 bases and J gave up 6 bases; unmatched junction bases: 5. For the CDR3, the DNA is TGTGCCAGCAGTTTACTAGCGCGGGGGGATACGCAGTATTTT. Its protein is CASSLLARGDTQYF.

The chain links TRBV13 to TRBJ1-1, with D perhaps TRBD1 (5 bases). Germline V CDR1 and CDR2: PRHDT, FYEKMQ (reference sequence). The V gene lost 5 bases and the J gene lost 4 bases, with 17 bases spanning the gap. There are 15 residues in the CDR3. The CDR3 DNA reads as TGTGCCAGCAGCCCACCCGGGGGGTCAGGCACTGAAGCTTTCTTT. Amino acids: CASSPPGGSGTEAFF. The full variable domain, its missing parts supplied by reference TRBV13 and TRBJ1-1, is AAGVIQSPRHLIKEKRETATLKCYPIPRHDTVYWYQQGPGQDPQFLISFYEKMQSDKGSIPDRFSAQQFSDYHSELNMSSLELGDSALYFCASSPPGGSGTEAFFGQGTRLTVV.

The chain has TRBV9 and TRBJ2-5, with 8 bases matching TRBD2. CDR1 is SGDLS, CDR2 YYNGEE, per germline. Trimming removed 4 bases from V and 5 bases from J; junction bases left unmatched: 10. CDR3 length equals 15 residues. CDR3 residues: CASSPRLASGETQYF. CDR3 coding DNA: TGTGCCAGCAGCCCCCGACTAGCGTCTGGGGAGACCCAGTACTTC.

The gene calls are TRBV4-2 and TRBJ1-6; TRBD1 is a possible D gene (5 bases). The germline V and J ends were trimmed by 3 bases and 10 bases, with 13 bases remaining between them. The germline gives CDR1 LGHNA, CDR2 YNFKEQ. The CDR3 has 14 residues. CDR3 sequence reads: CASSHLGGNSPLHF. CDR3 in DNA: TGTGCCAGCAGCCATTTGGGGGGGAACTCACCCCTCCACTTT.

The chain has TRBV7-6 and TRBJ2-7; D is perhaps TRBD2 (7 bases). From germline, CDR1 is SGHVS and CDR2 FNYEAQ. Trimming shortened V by 3 bases and J by 0 bases, and 15 bases separated the two germline ends. The CDR3 contains 16 residues. CDR3 DNA: TGTGCCAGCAGCTTGTTGGCGGGGGCAAGCTCCTACGAGCAGTACTTC. Translation gives CASSLLAGASSYEQYF.

The chain links TRBV27 to TRBJ2-4, with TRBD2 matching 7 bases. CDR1 and CDR2 from the germline V gene are MNHEY and SMNVEV (reference sequence). The V segment lost 6 bases and the J segment 3 bases; nucleotides outside the gene matches: 17. This CDR3 has 18 amino acids. The CDR3 sequence is CASSAGTNPYTGKNIQYF. The DNA for the CDR3 is TGTGCCAGCAGCGCCGGGACTAACCCTTACACGGGCAAAAACATTCAGTACTTC.

This sequence joins TRBV10-3 and TRBJ1-1, with TRBD1 identical over 7 bases. The germline V gene has CDR1 ENHRY and CDR2 SYGVKD. The CDR3 runs to 14 residues. V shed 2 bases, J shed 0 bases, and the junction held 0 bases outside the gene matches. The CDR3 loop reads CAISEGQVNTEAFF. CDR3 bases: TGTGCCATCAGTGAGGGACAGGTGAACACTGAAGCTTTCTTT.

CDR3 DNA sequence: TGCGCCAGCAGCCAAGTAGGGGACACTGAAGCTTTCTTT. Protein sequence: CASSQVGDTEAFF. The V gene is TRBV4-1, the J gene TRBJ1-1; a possible D gene is TRBD1 (5 bases). Germline V gene lookup returns CDR1 MGHRA and CDR2 YSYEKL. V lost 1 base and J 3 bases, leaving 6 bases between the germline ends. This CDR3 has 13 residues.

The chain's CDR3 is CASSSPTSPGQVLSEQYF. In nucleotides, the CDR3 is TGCGCCAGCAGCTCACCAACCTCCCCGGGACAGGTACTATCCGAGCAGTACTTC. This chain connects TRBV5-1 to TRBJ2-7; 8 nucleotides agree with TRBD1. The CDR3 spans 18 residues. Trimming cost V 3 bases and J 6 bases; bases outside gene matches: 20. In germline, CDR1 is SGHRS, CDR2 YFSETQ. Full variable domain (remainder filled in from reference TRBV5-1 and TRBJ2-7): KAGVTQTPRYLIKTRGQQVTLSCSPISGHRSVSWYQQTPGQGLQFLFEYFSETQRNKGNFPGRFSGRQFSNSRSEMNVSTLELGDSALYLCASSSPTSPGQVLSEQYFGPGTRLTVT.

V is TRBV7-8 and J is TRBJ2-2, with 7 bases aligning to TRBD2. The CDR3 loop spans 15 amino acids. Germline trimming cut 0 bases from V and 4 bases from J; bases unmatched to any gene: 2. The germline gives CDR1 SGHVS, CDR2 FQNEAQ. The CDR3 region has the DNA TGTGCCAGCAGCTTAGCTGGGGAGGGCACCGGGGAGCTGTTTTTT. Its protein is CASSLAGEGTGELFF.

V gene TRBV5-4 combines with J gene TRBJ1-1; the match to TRBD1 covers 8 bases. With V trimmed by 3 bases and J by 8 bases, 3 bases remained unmatched. The length of the CDR3 is 12 residues. Germline CDR1 reads SGHNT; CDR2 reads YYREEE (reference sequence). In DNA form, the CDR3 reads TGTGCCAGCAGCTCCCGACAGGGGGAAGCTTTCTTT. This gives the protein CASSSRQGEAFF.

This clone is labeled as large (0.1 to 1%). The rearrangement joins TRBV6-6 to TRBJ2-7; 9 bases map to TRBD1. Germline V CDR1 and CDR2: MNHNY, SVGAGI (reference sequence). Germline trimming cut 7 bases from V and 2 bases from J; bases unmatched to any gene: 3. This CDR3 contains 13 residues. The CDR3 DNA follows: TGTGCCAGCACCGGGACAGGGACCTACGAGCAGTACTTC. This translates into CASTGTGTYEQYF.

J is TRBJ2-5 and V is TRBV6-5, with 9 nucleotides matching TRBD2. The CDR3 loop spans 15 amino acids. V lost 5 bases and J lost 5; bases outside the gene matches: 9. The germline CDR1 and CDR2 sequences are MNHEY and SVGAGI. The CDR3 coding sequence is TGTGCCAGCAGTACCCCAGCGGGAGGTCGGGAGACCCAGTACTTC. Translating gives CASSTPAGGRETQYF.